This TCR beta chain was sequenced for a study of vaccination effects on CD4 cells after COVID-19. General study findings and limits: In the late period after vaccination, infection- and vaccine-induced clones contracted markedly. The study dataset contains few convalescent patients and includes no early post-infection timepoints.

In the case of this clone: Its antigen is not known.

Antigen-specific CD4+ T cells expanded by the ViraFEST assay with viral peptide pools were then sequenced. Around day 10 of culture, CD4+ T cells were separated out. For each well, over 1.5 million PBMC were cultured with 10 IU/ml IL-2 and around 9.6 ug/ml peptides. Half of the medium was exchanged for IL-2 medium on both days 3 and 7. CDR1 GTSNPN and CDR2 SVGIG come from the germline V gene (reference sequence). CDR3 size: 14 residues. V was shortened by 0 bases and J by 6 bases, with 13 bases between the two germline ends. Measured with immunoSEQ multiplex PCR; TCRdb has only the in-frame clones, and not every one. The data contain tens of thousands of clones, 74% of them singletons.

The clonotype originates from a human donor who received a COVID-19 vaccine. The input for sequencing was CD4+ T cells from PBMCs cultured with HCoV-229E spike peptides, taken before COVID-19 vaccination. The chain joins TRBV30 to TRBJ2-3; no definite D call. CDR3 sequence reads: CAWSVFTGSDTQYF. The CDR3 nucleotides are TGTGCCTGGAGTGTATTTACGGGCTCCGATACGCAGTATTTT.